These 22 T cell receptor beta chains originate from one sample sequenced in a study of blood T cell repertoires in COVID-19. The data were produced by immunoSEQ multiplex PCR, yet TCRdb's version contains in-frame clones alone and is incomplete. The table includes about 48,000 clones, roughly 82% detected once. Sample: peripheral blood. The receptors here all came from a man aged 40-50 years with acute or convalescent COVID-19.

The J gene is TRBJ2-2, the V gene TRBV6-2 or TRBV6-3; 9 bases agree with TRBD1. The CDR3 extends over 16 amino acids. Germline-derived CDR1 and CDR2 are MNHEY and SVGEGT. Trimming took 4 bases from V and 3 from J; bases not matched to a gene: 6. The CDR3 DNA reads TGTGCCAGCAGTTCACCGGGACAGGGACACACCGGGGAGCTGTTTTTT. Its protein is CASSSPGQGHTGELFF.

The CDR3 DNA is TGTGCCAGCAGGGGGGACAGGGGACATTATTCACCCCTCCACTTT. Amino acid sequence: CASRGDRGHYSPLHF. The V gene is TRBV25-1, the J gene TRBJ1-6; 10 nucleotides match TRBD1. The CDR3 sequence is 15 residues long. V lost 6 bases and J lost 8; bases outside the gene matches: 7. CDR1 and CDR2 from the germline V gene are MGHDK and SYGVNS.

The chain employs TRBV7-9 and TRBJ2-3, with 7 bases that match TRBD1. With 7 bases clipped from V and 5 bases from J, the junction kept 15 bases outside the gene matches. Germline V CDR1 and CDR2: SEHNR, FQNEAQ (reference sequence). CDR3 length: 16 amino acids. In nucleotides, the CDR3 is TGTGCCAGCAACCGACACCGGGACAGCAAAAGAGATACGCAGTATTTT. This codes for CASNRHRDSKRDTQYF.

This clone was seen once. This chain's CDR3 is CAWRPLGAGGYEQYF. CDR3 DNA sequence: TGTGCCTGGAGGCCTCTCGGCGCCGGGGGCTACGAGCAGTACTTC. This chain uses TRBV30 with TRBJ2-7, with D tentatively TRBD2 (6 bases). Germline V gene sequence: CDR1 GTSNPN, CDR2 SVGIG (reference sequence). This CDR3 has 15 amino acids. V dropped 3 bases and J dropped 3 bases, with 18 bases sitting between them.

The rearrangement joins TRBV5-1 to TRBJ2-4; D possibly corresponds to TRBD2 (5 bases). The germline V gene encodes CDR1 SGHRS and CDR2 YFSETQ. There are 14 residues in the CDR3. The V and J ends lost 4 bases and 6 bases respectively, with 14 bases between them. The CDR3 sequence: CASSPGGRPNIQYF. CDR3 in DNA: TGCGCCAGCAGCCCCGGAGGTAGGCCAAACATTCAGTACTTC.

The CDR3 coding sequence is TGTGCCAGCAGTAGACAGGGCGGGACTAATGAAAAACTGTTTTTT. It translates to CASSRQGGTNEKLFF. The chain combines TRBV2 with TRBJ1-4; 7 bases align to TRBD1. The CDR3 is made up of 15 amino acids. The V gene's germline CDR1 is SNHLY and CDR2 FYNNEI. The V segment lost 5 bases and the J segment 2 bases; nucleotides outside the gene matches: 5.

The J gene is TRBJ2-5, the V gene TRBV6-5; tentatively, D is TRBD2 (6 bases). Germline CDR1 and CDR2: MNHEY and SVGAGI. The CDR3 spans 14 residues. Trimming removed 2 bases at V and 3 bases at J, with 10 bases between. The CDR3 here is CASSYTGEEETQYF. For the CDR3, the DNA is TGTGCCAGCAGTTACACGGGGGAAGAAGAGACCCAGTACTTC.

The chain recombines TRBV7-2 with TRBJ2-7, with D unclear. The germline gives CDR1 SGHTA, CDR2 FQGNSA. CDR3 size: 14 residues. V dropped 1 base and J dropped 4 bases, with 11 bases sitting between them. The CDR3 nucleotides read TGTGCCAGCAGCTTAGTGGTGGGCCCGTACGAGCAGTACTTC. Translation: CASSLVVGPYEQYF.

The chain is built from TRBV4-2 and TRBJ2-2, with D unresolved. Germline-derived CDR1 and CDR2 are LGHNA and YNFKEQ. There are 19 residues in the CDR3. The V end was cut by 0 bases, the J end by 4 bases, with 21 bases between. CDR3 DNA: TGTGCCAGCAGCCAAGATAGTACGGTGTTTTCCGCTTTCACCGGGGAGCTGTTTTTT. Its translation is CASSQDSTVFSAFTGELFF.

The J gene is TRBJ1-3, the V gene TRBV7-7; D possibly corresponds to TRBD1 (6 bases). CDR3 length: 14 residues. Per germline, CDR1 SSHAT and CDR2 FNYEAQ (reference sequence). V gave up 2 bases and J gave up 7 bases, with 12 bases separating them. The CDR3 region is CASSLNRDSNTIYF. The CDR3 nucleotides are TGTGCCAGCAGCTTAAACAGGGATAGCAACACCATATATTTT.

The chain recombines TRBV12-1 with TRBJ2-3; the D call TRBD2 from the table was never checked on the DNA. TRBV12-1 is a pseudogene locus. The CDR3 length is 19 residues. CDR3 protein: CASSFPGTRDVPSTDTQYF. The CDR3, as DNA: TGTGCCAGCAGCTTCCCCGGGACTAGAGACGTGCCTAGCACAGATACGCAGTATTTT.

This clone appeared a few times. CDR3 residues: CASVSGATNEKLFF. CDR3 in DNA: TGTGCCAGCGTCTCAGGCGCGACTAATGAAAAACTGTTTTTT. The rearrangement links TRBV2 to TRBJ1-4; D is uncertain. Trimming removed 8 bases from V and 2 bases from J, with 12 bases in between. Germline CDR1 is SNHLY and CDR2 is FYNNEI. The CDR3 contains 14 residues. Complete variable domain (other parts from reference TRBV2 and TRBJ1-4): EPEVTQTPSHQVTQMGQEVILRCVPISNHLYFYWYRQILGQKVEFLVSFYNNEISEKSEIFDDQFSVERPDGSNFTLKIRSTKLEDSAMYFCASVSGATNEKLFFGSGTQLSVL.

The chain uses TRBV5-1 and TRBJ1-4, with a weak D call TRBD1 (6 bases). The V gene's germline CDR1 is SGHRS and CDR2 YFSETQ. The CDR3 consists of 16 residues. V lost 0 bases and J lost 5, with 14 bases in between. The CDR3 reads CASSLGSQGGNEKLFF. The CDR3 DNA follows: TGCGCCAGCAGCTTGGGCTCACAGGGCGGGAATGAAAAACTGTTTTTT.

The gene calls are TRBV5-1 and TRBJ2-1; 9 nucleotides align to TRBD2. The CDR3 runs 14 residues. Germline-derived CDR1 and CDR2 are SGHRS and YFSETQ. J gave up 6 bases and V 4 bases, and 5 bases lay outside the gene matches. The CDR3 DNA follows: TGCGCCAGCAGCCGGGCGGGGGGGCTCAATGAGCAGTTCTTC. Translating gives CASSRAGGLNEQFF.

The chain joins TRBV14 to TRBJ2-3, with 8 positions matching TRBD2. The CDR3 consists of 14 residues. Germline V lookup: CDR1 SGHDN, CDR2 FVKESK. J lost 2 bases, V lost 8 bases, and 6 bases had no gene match. CDR3 nucleotide sequence: TGTGCCAGCGGACCAGCGGGGGTCACAGATACGCAGTATTTT. Translated: CASGPAGVTDTQYF.

This clone qualifies as medium-sized (0.01 to 0.1%). V is TRBV29-1 and J is TRBJ1-2; TRBD1 agrees at 9 bases. The V segment lost 7 bases and the J segment 6 bases; nucleotides outside the gene matches: 6. The germline V gene has CDR1 SQVTM and CDR2 ANQGSEA. There are 12 residues in the CDR3. This CDR3 reads CSAAQGAHGYTF. The CDR3 DNA reads TGCAGCGCCGCACAGGGGGCTCATGGCTACACCTTC.

The V gene is TRBV2, the J gene TRBJ1-1; D possibly corresponds to TRBD1 (6 bases). The germline V and J ends were trimmed by 6 bases and 0 bases, with 14 bases remaining between them. The CDR3 contains 15 residues. Germline CDR1 is SNHLY and CDR2 is FYNNEI. CDR3 in amino acids: CASRDSMALNTEAFF. In DNA form, the CDR3 reads TGTGCCAGCAGGGACAGTATGGCCCTGAACACTGAAGCTTTCTTT.

This clone was seen only a few times. The rearrangement links TRBV27 to TRBJ2-3; D perhaps matches TRBD2 (5 bases). Trimming took 3 bases from V and 4 from J, leaving 11 bases between them. The CDR3 extends over 14 amino acids. CDR1 and CDR2 (germline): MNHEY, SMNVEV (reference sequence). The CDR3 bases are TGTGCCAGCAGTTTCACTCGGGGTGCAGATACGCAGTATTTT. Translation: CASSFTRGADTQYF.

This chain joins TRBV5-6 and TRBJ1-1, with 7 bases that match TRBD1. The CDR3 is 17 residues long. Losses at the gene ends were 2 bases for V and 6 bases for J; bases not matched to a gene: 16. The germline V gene has CDR1 SGHDT and CDR2 YYEEEE. CDR3 residues: CASSLDRASSVSAEAFF. The CDR3 DNA reads TGTGCCAGCAGCTTAGACAGGGCTAGTAGCGTTTCGGCTGAAGCTTTCTTT.

V is TRBV7-9 and J is TRBJ2-5; D gene unclear. The CDR3 spans 12 residues. Germline CDR1 reads SEHNR; CDR2 reads FQNEAQ (reference sequence). Trimming removed 4 bases at V and 0 bases at J, with 3 bases between. CDR3 sequence (DNA): TGTGCCAGCAGCTCTTACCAAGAGACCCAGTACTTC. It codes for CASSSYQETQYF.

The V call is TRBV5-6, the J call TRBJ1-1, with D maybe TRBD1 (6 bases). The V and J ends lost 3 bases and 8 bases respectively, with 14 bases between them. Per the germline V gene, CDR1 is SGHDT and CDR2 is YYEEEE. The CDR3 totals 13 residues. CDR3 DNA: TGTGCCAGCAGCTCGGACAGCCCCTCCGAAGCTTTCTTT. This sequence encodes CASSSDSPSEAFF.

This chain connects TRBV30 to TRBJ2-5; 7 bases map to TRBD2. Germline V gives CDR1 GTSNPN, CDR2 SVGIG (reference sequence). Trimming cost V 0 bases and J 5 bases; bases outside gene matches: 6. The CDR3 has 14 amino acids. The CDR3 region has the DNA TGTGCCTGGAGTGTAACGGGGGGTAGGGAGACCCAGTACTTC. Its translation: CAWSVTGGRETQYF.